This T cell receptor beta chain was found in a study of follicular helper T cells after annual influenza vaccination. Time point denoted: 2015-2016 season, pre-vaccination. Germline values: CDR1 MDHEN, CDR2 SYDVKM. Between the trimmed V and J ends, which lost 7 bases and 4 bases, there was a span of 31 bases. This CDR3 spans 19 amino acids. Profiled with immunoSEQ multiplex PCR; TCRdb holds only in-frame clones, not every one. The repertoire has approximately 12,000 clones, nearly 80% of them found once; the top ten carry roughly 3.5%. The chain links TRBV28 to TRBJ1-2, with D maybe TRBD1 (6 bases). The TCR originated in an adult who received the influenza vaccine. The sequencing here drew on CXCR5+ CD38- circulating T follicular helper cells from blood, taken on the day of influenza vaccination. This sample's subset: circulating Tfh, non-naive CD4+CXCR5+PD-1+ (ICOS+CD38+ or ICOS-CD38-). The CDR3 sequence is CASNSPAGQGTPRAYGYTF. The CDR3, as DNA: TGTGCCAGCAATTCACCGGCGGGACAAGGGACCCCGAGAGCCTATGGCTACACCTTC.